One sample yielded the 29 T cell receptor beta chains listed below, sequenced in a study of cytomegalovirus exposure and HLA in healthy donors. PCR used 60 Vbeta primers and 13 Jbeta primers. Produced via immunoSEQ multiplex PCR; TCRdb's table is partial and in-frame only. Of about 120,000 clones listed, roughly 80% are singletons. Sequenced sample: PBMCs. The receptors stem from a man aged 25-45 years in good health and CMV-seropositive.

The rearrangement uses TRBV19 and TRBJ1-2; D unresolved. Trimming took 2 bases from V and 5 from J, leaving 9 bases between them. This CDR3 contains 13 residues. The germline V gene encodes CDR1 LNHDA and CDR2 SQIVND (reference sequence). The CDR3 loop reads CASSISPVYGYTF. The DNA for the CDR3 is TGTGCCAGTAGTATAAGTCCGGTATATGGCTACACCTTC. Full variable domain (outside the CDR3, taken from reference TRBV19 and TRBJ1-2): DGGITQSPKYLFRKEGQNVTLSCEQNLNHDAMYWYRQDPGQGLRLIYYSQIVNDFQKGDIAEGYSVSREKKESFPLTVTSAQKNPTAFYLCASSISPVYGYTFGSGTRLTVV.

This chain uses TRBV30 with TRBJ1-5, with D perhaps TRBD1 (6 bases). The CDR3 sequence is 14 residues long. Per the germline V gene, CDR1 is GTSNPN and CDR2 is SVGIG (reference sequence). V was trimmed by 0 bases and J by 4 bases, leaving 10 bases between them. The CDR3 spells CAWSVGQGNQPQHF. Written as DNA, the CDR3 is TGTGCCTGGAGTGTAGGGCAGGGGAATCAGCCCCAGCATTTT.

The rearrangement joins TRBV7-8 to TRBJ2-7, with D uncertain. CDR3 length: 12 residues. Germline V gives CDR1 SGHVS, CDR2 FQNEAQ. Between the trimmed V and J ends, which lost 1 base and 6 bases, there was a span of 7 bases. The CDR3 loop reads CASSLVVREQYF. The CDR3 DNA reads as TGTGCCAGCAGCTTAGTTGTTCGCGAGCAGTACTTC.

This sequence joins TRBV7-9 and TRBJ2-7; D is possibly TRBD1 (6 bases). The CDR3 length is 15 residues. Trimming stripped 5 bases from V and 0 bases from J, with 14 bases between. Germline V gene lookup returns CDR1 SEHNR and CDR2 FQNEAQ (reference sequence). The CDR3 sequence is CASSPPGHSSYEQYF. The CDR3 bases are TGTGCCAGCAGCCCCCCGGGACACAGCTCCTACGAGCAGTACTTC.

The V call is TRBV4-3, the J call TRBJ1-4, with D possibly being TRBD1 (5 bases). The V gene lost 1 base and the J gene lost 8 bases, with 14 bases spanning the gap. The germline V gene has CDR1 LGHNA and CDR2 YSLEER. The CDR3 is 15 residues long. This CDR3 is CASSQVYAQGEKLFF. CDR3 bases: TGCGCCAGCAGCCAAGTCTACGCCCAGGGCGAAAAACTGTTTTTT.

This clone was seen more than once but under ten times. The chain has TRBV19 and TRBJ1-4; TRBD1 matches 7 bases. This CDR3 has 16 residues. CDR1 is LNHDA, CDR2 SQIVND, per germline (reference sequence). Germline trimming cut 3 bases from V and 6 bases from J; bases unmatched to any gene: 10. In DNA, the CDR3 is TGTGCCAGTAGTATTCTCCTCGGCCAGGGGGATGAAAAACTGTTTTTT. Amino acid sequence: CASSILLGQGDEKLFF.

J is TRBJ2-5 and V is TRBV11-2; tentative D call: TRBD2 (7 bases). This CDR3 contains 16 residues. The V end lost 3 bases, the J end lost 5 bases, and 19 bases lay between the germline ends. Looked up from germline, CDR1 is SGHAT and CDR2 is FQNNGV. CDR3 in amino acids: CASSLGGGPGWETQYF. The CDR3 DNA follows: TGTGCCAGCAGCTTGGGAGGGGGGCCGGGGTGGGAGACCCAGTACTTC.

The chain has TRBV30 and TRBJ1-2; 11 nucleotides agree with TRBD1. The V gene end was trimmed by 0 bases and the J gene end by 6 bases; junction bases not matched to a gene: 9. Germline CDR1 and CDR2: GTSNPN and SVGIG (reference sequence). CDR3 length equals 16 residues. The CDR3 sequence: CAWSVSGTGGSDGYTF. The CDR3 DNA follows: TGTGCCTGGAGTGTTTCGGGGACAGGGGGTTCGGATGGCTACACCTTC.

The chain combines TRBV2 with TRBJ2-3; 11 bases fit TRBD2. CDR1 SNHLY and CDR2 FYNNEI come from the germline V gene. The CDR3 extends over 18 amino acids. The V and J ends lost 1 base and 0 bases, in that order; junction bases with no gene match: 6. The CDR3 bases are TGTGCCAGCAGTGAAGGTCTAGCGGGAGGCTATAGCACAGATACGCAGTATTTT. This gives the protein CASSEGLAGGYSTDTQYF.

V is TRBV7-9 and J is TRBJ1-1; D is uncertain. The CDR3 is 12 residues long. From germline, CDR1 is SEHNR and CDR2 FQNEAQ (reference sequence). The V and J ends lost 2 bases and 5 bases respectively, with 6 bases between them. CDR3 in DNA: TGTGCCAGCAGCTTATCTCAGACTGAAGCTTTCTTT. Amino acids: CASSLSQTEAFF.

This clone was picked up a small number of times. The chain combines TRBV14 with TRBJ2-5; 9 positions match TRBD2. Unmatched junction bases numbered 12, after V lost 4 bases and J lost 6 bases. CDR1 is SGHDN and CDR2 is FVKESK in the germline V gene. This CDR3 is 16 amino acids long. The CDR3 region is CASSLWAGGPQQTQYF. The CDR3 bases are TGTGCCAGCAGCCTGTGGGCGGGAGGGCCGCAACAGACCCAGTACTTC.

The gene calls are TRBV5-1 and TRBJ2-1, with TRBD2 matching 16 bases. This CDR3 comprises 16 residues. V shed 7 bases and J 7 bases; nucleotides not matched to a gene: 8. Germline assignment: CDR1 SGHRS and CDR2 YFSETQ. The chain's CDR3 is CASSGTSGRAGNEQFF. DNA of the CDR3: TGCGCCAGCTCCGGGACTAGCGGGAGGGCCGGGAATGAGCAGTTCTTC.

The chain uses TRBV27 and TRBJ2-7; 7 bases are shared with TRBD2. V lost 3 bases to trimming and J lost 0 bases; unmatched junction nucleotides: 5. The CDR3 is 15 amino acids. From germline, CDR1 is MNHEY and CDR2 SMNVEV (reference sequence). The CDR3 reads CASSFGTTYSYEQYF. For the CDR3, the DNA is TGTGCCAGCAGTTTTGGGACTACCTACTCCTACGAGCAGTACTTC.

The chain is built from TRBV7-9 and TRBJ2-7; D call uncertain. This CDR3 comprises 12 residues. V gave up 5 bases and J gave up 7 bases, with 12 bases separating them. Germline loops: CDR1 SEHNR, CDR2 FQNEAQ (reference sequence). The CDR3 loop reads CASSPRPQEQYF. CDR3 coding DNA: TGTGCCAGCAGCCCCCGCCCCCAGGAGCAGTACTTC.

This clone has just a few counts. The J gene is TRBJ1-5, the V gene TRBV5-1; 10 bases line up with TRBD1. CDR1 is SGHRS, CDR2 YFSETQ, per germline. This CDR3 is built from 15 residues. V dropped 3 bases and J dropped 2; count of bases not matched to a gene: 2. CDR3 protein: CASSSGTGGNQPQHF. The CDR3 bases are TGCGCCAGCAGCTCTGGGACAGGGGGCAATCAGCCCCAGCATTTT.

The V and J genes are TRBV11-2 and TRBJ2-3; 12 positions match TRBD2. Germline values: CDR1 SGHAT, CDR2 FQNNGV. With 4 bases clipped from V and 6 bases from J, the junction kept 2 bases outside the gene matches. The CDR3 length is 14 residues. The CDR3 nucleotides read TGTGCCAGCAGCTCGACTAGCGGGAGTGATACGCAGTATTTT. Amino acids: CASSSTSGSDTQYF.

This clone appeared once. This chain uses TRBV6-4 with TRBJ2-1; 11 bases are shared with TRBD2. Germline V gene data show CDR1 as MRHNA and CDR2 as SNTAGT. The trim removed 3 bases at V and 5 bases at J, leaving 3 bases unmatched. The CDR3 loop spans 15 amino acids. The CDR3 coding sequence is TGTGCCAGCAGTGATCCTAGCGGGAGGAACAATGAGCAGTTCTTC. Translated, it gives CASSDPSGRNNEQFF.

The chain links TRBV30 to TRBJ2-7, with D possibly being TRBD1 (5 bases). Germline-derived CDR1 and CDR2 are GTSNPN and SVGIG (reference sequence). Trimming took 3 bases from V and 1 from J, leaving 10 bases between them. This CDR3 has 13 residues. The CDR3 region has the DNA TGTGCCTGGAGCAGCAGGGTGTCCTACGAGCAGTACTTC. This gives the protein CAWSSRVSYEQYF.

This chain links TRBV27 with TRBJ1-3, with 8 bases fitting TRBD1. The V segment lost 6 bases and the J segment 8 bases; nucleotides outside the gene matches: 9. This CDR3 region has 14 residues. CDR1 and CDR2 from the germline V gene are MNHEY and SMNVEV (reference sequence). CDR3 bases: TGTGCCAGCAGCCGCACAGGGGGACGGGACACCATATATTTT. Translated, it gives CASSRTGGRDTIYF.

The chain links TRBV5-6 to TRBJ1-1; D uncertain. The CDR3 is made up of 16 amino acids. V was cut by 2 bases and J by 1 base, with 15 bases left in between. The germline V gene has CDR1 SGHDT and CDR2 YYEEEE. The CDR3 coding sequence is TGTGCCAGCAGCTTTGGTATTGTTGCGGGGAACACTGAAGCTTTCTTT. It yields the protein CASSFGIVAGNTEAFF.

The CDR3 DNA sequence: TGTGCCAGTAGTATAGACACAGGAAGGTATGGCTACACCTTC. This sequence encodes CASSIDTGRYGYTF. The chain joins TRBV19 to TRBJ1-2; D is perhaps TRBD1 (5 bases). The germline V and J ends were trimmed by 0 bases and 5 bases, with 10 bases remaining between them. Germline assignment: CDR1 LNHDA and CDR2 SQIVND (reference sequence). The CDR3 covers 14 residues. Based on the CDR3 plus reference TRBV19 and TRBJ1-2, the full variable domain is DGGITQSPKYLFRKEGQNVTLSCEQNLNHDAMYWYRQDPGQGLRLIYYSQIVNDFQKGDIAEGYSVSREKKESFPLTVTSAQKNPTAFYLCASSIDTGRYGYTFGSGTRLTVV.

CDR3 sequence reads: CSAQEGSYGYTF. The CDR3 DNA reads as TGCAGCGCCCAGGAGGGGTCCTATGGCTACACCTTC. The V call is TRBV29-1, the J call TRBJ1-2, with D maybe TRBD1 (5 bases). Germline lookup yields CDR1 SQVTM and CDR2 ANQGSEA. Trimming shortened V by 7 bases and J by 4 bases, and 13 bases separated the two germline ends. The length of the CDR3 is 12 residues.

The V and J genes are TRBV27 and TRBJ1-2; a weak D match, TRBD1 (5 bases). From germline, CDR1 is MNHEY and CDR2 SMNVEV (reference sequence). Between the trimmed V and J ends, which lost 3 bases and 7 bases, there was a span of 15 bases. The CDR3 spans 14 residues. The CDR3 nucleotides are TGTGCCAGCAGTTTCGCCGGGGGGGTGCGTGGCTACACCTTC. Amino acids: CASSFAGGVRGYTF.

The CDR3 loop is CASSDRDPNYGYTF. The DNA for the CDR3 is TGTGCCAGCAGCGACAGAGACCCCAACTATGGCTACACCTTC. The V call is TRBV7-8, the J call TRBJ1-2; D perhaps matches TRBD1 (5 bases). Trimming cost V 5 bases and J 2 bases, with 12 bases left between them. There are 14 residues in the CDR3. CDR1 is SGHVS, CDR2 FQNEAQ, per germline. Supplemented by reference TRBV7-8 and TRBJ1-2, the full variable domain reads GAGVSQSPRYKVAKRGQDVALRCDPISGHVSLFWYQQALGQGPEFLTYFQNEAQLDKSGLPSDRFFAERPEGSVSTLKIQRTQQEDSAVYLCASSDRDPNYGYTFGSGTRLTVV.

The rearrangement links TRBV5-1 to TRBJ2-3; 9 bases match TRBD2. V trimming: 5 bases; J trimming: 3 bases; junction bases outside the gene matches: 4. The CDR3 runs 14 residues. CDR1 is SGHRS and CDR2 is YFSETQ in the germline V gene. In nucleotides, the CDR3 is TGCGCCAGCAGATGGACTAGCGAAACAGATACGCAGTATTTT. Translating it yields CASRWTSETDTQYF.

The V gene is TRBV30, the J gene TRBJ2-6; D remains unclear. This CDR3 is 15 amino acids long. Germline CDR1 is GTSNPN and CDR2 is SVGIG (reference sequence). V was clipped by 0 bases and J by 3 bases, with 9 bases between them. The CDR3 DNA sequence: TGTGCCTGGAGTGTATGGGCCCTTGGGGCCAACGTCCTGACTTTC. Amino acids: CAWSVWALGANVLTF.

This clone was observed a handful of times. V usage is TRBV27 and J usage is TRBJ2-1; D may be TRBD2 (5 bases). Germline CDR1 reads MNHEY; CDR2 reads SMNVEV (reference sequence). The CDR3 has 15 residues. With 4 bases removed from V and 7 bases from J, the gap between germline ends came to 17 bases. CDR3 nucleotide sequence: TGTGCCAGCAGTTCCCCCACGAGGGTACGGAATGAGCAGTTCTTC. This encodes CASSSPTRVRNEQFF.

This clone came up once. The chain links TRBV27 to TRBJ2-5; D may be TRBD2 (5 bases). The V gene lost 8 bases and the J gene lost 4 bases, with 11 bases spanning the gap. CDR3 length equals 12 residues. Germline CDR1 MNHEY, CDR2 SMNVEV (reference sequence). The DNA for the CDR3 is TGTGCCAGCGGGCGGGCGGGAGAGACCCAGTACTTC. Protein product: CASGRAGETQYF.

This clone occurred once. V usage is TRBV27 and J usage is TRBJ2-7; D is ambiguous. The V end lost 5 bases, the J end lost 6 bases, and 11 bases lay between the germline ends. Germline CDR1 reads MNHEY; CDR2 reads SMNVEV (reference sequence). This CDR3 comprises 12 residues. CDR3 loop: CASSTSDLEQYF. CDR3 nucleotides: TGTGCCAGCAGTACAAGTGATCTCGAGCAGTACTTC.